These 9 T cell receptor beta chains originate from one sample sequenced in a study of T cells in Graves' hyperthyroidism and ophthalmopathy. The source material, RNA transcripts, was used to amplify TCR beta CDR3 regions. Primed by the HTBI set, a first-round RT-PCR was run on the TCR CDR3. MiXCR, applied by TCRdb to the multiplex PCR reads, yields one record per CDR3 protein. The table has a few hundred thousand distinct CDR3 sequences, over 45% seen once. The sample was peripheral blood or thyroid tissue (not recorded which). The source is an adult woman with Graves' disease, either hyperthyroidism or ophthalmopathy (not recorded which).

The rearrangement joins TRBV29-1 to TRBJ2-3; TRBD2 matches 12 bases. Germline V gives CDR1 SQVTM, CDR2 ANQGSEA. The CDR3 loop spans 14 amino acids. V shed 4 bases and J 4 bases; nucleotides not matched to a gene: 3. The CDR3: CSVASGRDPDTQYF. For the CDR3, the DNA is TGCAGCGTTGCTAGCGGGAGGGACCCAGATACGCAGTATTTT.

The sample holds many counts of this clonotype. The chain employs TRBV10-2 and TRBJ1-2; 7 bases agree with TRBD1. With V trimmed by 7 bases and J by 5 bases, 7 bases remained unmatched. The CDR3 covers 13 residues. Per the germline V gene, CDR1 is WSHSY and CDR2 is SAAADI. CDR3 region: CASKRTGPYGYTF. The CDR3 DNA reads TGCGCCAGCAAGAGGACAGGACCTTATGGCTACACCTTC.

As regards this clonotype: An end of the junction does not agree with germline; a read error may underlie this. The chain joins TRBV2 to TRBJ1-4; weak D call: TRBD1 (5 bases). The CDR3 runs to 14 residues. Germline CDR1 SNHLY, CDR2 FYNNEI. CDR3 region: CACSVQGTNEKLFF. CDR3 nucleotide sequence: TGTGCCTGCAGTGTTCAGGGTACTAATGAAAAACTGTTTTTT.

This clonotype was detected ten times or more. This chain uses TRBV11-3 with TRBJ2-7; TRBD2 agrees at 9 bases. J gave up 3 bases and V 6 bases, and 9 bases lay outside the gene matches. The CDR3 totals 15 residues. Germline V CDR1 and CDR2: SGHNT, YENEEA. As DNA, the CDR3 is TGTGCCAGCAGAGTGGCGGGGACTAGCATCTACGAGCAGTACTTC. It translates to CASRVAGTSIYEQYF.

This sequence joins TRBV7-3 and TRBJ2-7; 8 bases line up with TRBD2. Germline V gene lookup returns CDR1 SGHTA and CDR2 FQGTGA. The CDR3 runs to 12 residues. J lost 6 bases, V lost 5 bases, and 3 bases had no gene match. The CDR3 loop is CASSRGGPEQYF. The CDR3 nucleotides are TGTGCCAGCAGCCGGGGGGGACCCGAGCAGTACTTC. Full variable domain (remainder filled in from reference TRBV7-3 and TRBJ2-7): GAGVSQTPSNKVTEKGKYVELRCDPISGHTALYWYRQSLGQGPEFLIYFQGTGAADDSGLPNDRFFAVRPEGSVSTLKIQRTERGDSAVYLCASSRGGPEQYFGPGTRLTVT.

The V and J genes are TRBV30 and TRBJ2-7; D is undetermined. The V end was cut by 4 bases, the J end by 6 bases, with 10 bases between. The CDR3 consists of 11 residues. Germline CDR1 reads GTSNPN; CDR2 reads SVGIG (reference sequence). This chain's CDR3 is CAWNKGFEQYF. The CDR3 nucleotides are TGTGCCTGGAATAAGGGATTCGAGCAGTACTTC.

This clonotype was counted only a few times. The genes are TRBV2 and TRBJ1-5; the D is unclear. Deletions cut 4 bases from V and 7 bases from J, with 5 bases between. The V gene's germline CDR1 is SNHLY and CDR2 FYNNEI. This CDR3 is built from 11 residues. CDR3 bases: TGTGCCAGCAGTGTCACCCAGCCCCAGCATTTT. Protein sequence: CASSVTQPQHF. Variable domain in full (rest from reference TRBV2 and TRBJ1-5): EPEVTQTPSHQVTQMGQEVILRCVPISNHLYFYWYRQILGQKVEFLVSFYNNEISEKSEIFDDQFSVERPDGSNFTLKIRSTKLEDSAMYFCASSVTQPQHFGDGTRLSIL.

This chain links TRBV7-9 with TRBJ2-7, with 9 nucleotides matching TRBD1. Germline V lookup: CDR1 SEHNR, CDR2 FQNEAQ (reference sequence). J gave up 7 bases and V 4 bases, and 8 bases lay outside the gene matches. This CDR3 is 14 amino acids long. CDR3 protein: CASSSRDRVEEQYF. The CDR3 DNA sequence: TGTGCCAGCAGCTCACGGGACAGGGTGGAAGAGCAGTACTTC.

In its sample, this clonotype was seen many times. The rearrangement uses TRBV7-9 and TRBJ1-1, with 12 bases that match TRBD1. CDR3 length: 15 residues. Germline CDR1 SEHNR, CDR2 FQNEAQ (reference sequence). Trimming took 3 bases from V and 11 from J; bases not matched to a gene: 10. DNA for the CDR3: TGTGCCAGCAGCTTTGGGGGGACAGGGGGCCTCGGGGCTTTCTTT. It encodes CASSFGGTGGLGAFF.